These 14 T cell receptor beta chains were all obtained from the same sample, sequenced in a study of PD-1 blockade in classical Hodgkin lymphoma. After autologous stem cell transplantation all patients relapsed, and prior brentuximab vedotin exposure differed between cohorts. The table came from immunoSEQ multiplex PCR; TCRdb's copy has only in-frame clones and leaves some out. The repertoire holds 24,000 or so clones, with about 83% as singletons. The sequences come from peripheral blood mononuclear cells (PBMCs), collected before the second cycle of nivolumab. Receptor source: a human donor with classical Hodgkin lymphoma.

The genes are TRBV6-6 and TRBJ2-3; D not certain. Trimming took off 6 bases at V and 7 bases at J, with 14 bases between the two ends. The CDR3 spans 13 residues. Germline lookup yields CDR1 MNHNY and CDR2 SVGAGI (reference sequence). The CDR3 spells CASRSLTVNTQYF. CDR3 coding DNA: TGTGCCAGCAGAAGCTTAACAGTAAATACGCAGTATTTT.

CDR3: CASSEQGGPYEQYF. The DNA of the CDR3 is TGTGCCAGCAGTGAGCAGGGTGGCCCCTACGAGCAGTACTTC. The chain is built from TRBV2 and TRBJ2-7; perhaps TRBD1 as D (5 bases). The CDR3 extends over 14 amino acids. CDR1 and CDR2 from the germline V gene are SNHLY and FYNNEI. V was pared by 3 bases and J by 2 bases, with 11 bases between.

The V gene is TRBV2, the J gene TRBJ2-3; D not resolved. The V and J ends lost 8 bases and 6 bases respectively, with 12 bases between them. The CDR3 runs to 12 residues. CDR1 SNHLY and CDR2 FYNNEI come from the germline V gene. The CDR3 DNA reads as TGTGCCAGCGGGGAAAGAGCGGATACGCAGTATTTT. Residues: CASGERADTQYF.

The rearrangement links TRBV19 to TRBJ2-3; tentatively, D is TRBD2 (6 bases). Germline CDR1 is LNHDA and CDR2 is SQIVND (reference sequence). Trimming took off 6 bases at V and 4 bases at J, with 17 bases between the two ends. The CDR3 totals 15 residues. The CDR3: CASRDRDWSADTQYF. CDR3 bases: TGTGCCAGTAGGGACCGGGACTGGAGCGCAGATACGCAGTATTTT.

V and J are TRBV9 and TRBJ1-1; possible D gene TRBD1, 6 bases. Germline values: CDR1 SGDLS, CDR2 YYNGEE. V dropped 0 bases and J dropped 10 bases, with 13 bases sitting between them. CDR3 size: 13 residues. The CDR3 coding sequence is TGTGCCAGCAGCGTAGGTGCCGGGACACTAGCTTTCTTT. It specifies CASSVGAGTLAFF.

CDR3 residues: CSVRRQTNEKLFF. The CDR3 nucleotides read TGCAGCGTAAGAAGACAGACCAATGAAAAACTGTTTTTT. This sequence joins TRBV29-1 and TRBJ1-4; D is possibly TRBD1 (5 bases). CDR1 and CDR2 (germline): SQVTM, ANQGSEA. The CDR3 covers 13 residues. Trimming removed 6 bases at V and 5 bases at J, with 13 bases between.

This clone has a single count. The CDR3 sequence: CASSVEGLEETQYF. CDR3 bases: TGTGCCAGCAGCGTAGAGGGACTAGAAGAGACCCAGTACTTC. The chain is built from TRBV9 and TRBJ2-5; 8 positions match TRBD2. The CDR3 sequence is 14 residues long. Per germline, CDR1 SGDLS and CDR2 YYNGEE. Trimming removed 0 bases from V and 3 bases from J; junction bases left unmatched: 1.

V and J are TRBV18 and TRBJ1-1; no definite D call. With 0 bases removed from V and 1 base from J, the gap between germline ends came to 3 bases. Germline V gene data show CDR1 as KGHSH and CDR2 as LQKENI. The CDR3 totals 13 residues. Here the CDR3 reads CASSPPGNTEAFF. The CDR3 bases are TGTGCCAGCTCACCACCCGGGAACACTGAAGCTTTCTTT.

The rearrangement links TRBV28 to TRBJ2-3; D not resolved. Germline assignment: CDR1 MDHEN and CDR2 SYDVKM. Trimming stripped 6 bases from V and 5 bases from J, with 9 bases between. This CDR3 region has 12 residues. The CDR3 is CASRFRRDTQYF. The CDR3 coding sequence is TGTGCCAGCAGGTTCAGGAGAGATACGCAGTATTTT.

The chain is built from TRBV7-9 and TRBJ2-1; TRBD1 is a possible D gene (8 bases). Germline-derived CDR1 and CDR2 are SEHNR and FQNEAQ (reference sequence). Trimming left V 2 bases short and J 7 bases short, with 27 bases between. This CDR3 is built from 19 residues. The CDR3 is CASSLQGATSAGLWNEQFF. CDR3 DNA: TGTGCCAGCAGCTTACAGGGGGCAACGTCAGCGGGGTTATGGAATGAGCAGTTCTTC.

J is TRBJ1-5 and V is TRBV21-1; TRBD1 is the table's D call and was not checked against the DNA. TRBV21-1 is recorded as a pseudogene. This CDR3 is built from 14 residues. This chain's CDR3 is CANRGTGVNQPQHF. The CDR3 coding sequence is TGTGCCAACCGGGGGACAGGGGTCAATCAGCCCCAGCATTTT.

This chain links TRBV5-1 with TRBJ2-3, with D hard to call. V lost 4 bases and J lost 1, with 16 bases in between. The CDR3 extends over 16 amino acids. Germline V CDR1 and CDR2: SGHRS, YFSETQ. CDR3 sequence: CASSQPARSRTDTQYF. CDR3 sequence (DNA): TGCGCCAGCAGCCAGCCGGCCCGGTCCCGCACAGATACGCAGTATTTT.

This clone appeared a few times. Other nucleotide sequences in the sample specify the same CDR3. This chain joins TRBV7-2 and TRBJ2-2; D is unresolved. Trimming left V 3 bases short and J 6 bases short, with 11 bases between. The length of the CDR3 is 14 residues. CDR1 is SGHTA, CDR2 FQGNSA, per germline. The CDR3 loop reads CASSLGLLAGELFF. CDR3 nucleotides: TGTGCCAGCAGCTTGGGCCTTCTTGCCGGGGAGCTGTTTTTT.

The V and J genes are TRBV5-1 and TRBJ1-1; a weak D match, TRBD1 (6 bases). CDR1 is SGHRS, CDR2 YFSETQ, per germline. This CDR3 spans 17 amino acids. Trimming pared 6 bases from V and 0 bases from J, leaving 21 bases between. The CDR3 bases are TGCGCCAGCAACCCCAATCCCGGGACAAAACTGAACACTGAAGCTTTCTTT. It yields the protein CASNPNPGTKLNTEAFF.